This T cell receptor beta chain is from a study of identical twins (dated by TCRdb to 2015 to 2016). Regarding the study in general: The study deep-sequenced TCR alpha and beta repertoires from monozygotic twins, unrelated adults of various ages and cord blood to test whether fetal clonotypes persist. To rule out contamination, the twin experiments were replicated at different times with different library preparation protocols. What the research found in general, with its limitations: In beta out-of-frame sequences, excess twin sharing was weaker, because having fewer shared sequences lowered the signal-to-noise ratio. In monozygotic twins, recombination models systematically underestimated out-of-frame TCR alpha sharing, but the models matched the sharing seen between unrelated individuals. Compared with coincidental sharing between unrelated individuals, an excess of low generation-probability sequences was observed among out-of-frame TCR alpha sequences shared between twins. Because the same donors could not be followed over many years, the conclusions depended on cross-sectional statistical analysis. Fewer insertions were carried by abundant cord blood beta clonotypes; a weaker similar trend was observed in young adult naive repertoires, while no such trend was observed in memory repertoires. Zero-insertion analyses could be partly confounded by invariant T cells such as MAIT and iNKT, although diverse VJ usage argued against such confounding for most clonotypes.

Of note for this clonotype: Its antigen is not yet known. Per-base quality was not reported, and no clone a single base away is much larger than it.

The library was made by 5' RACE. The sequencer listed for this sample is Illumina HiSeq 2000. Template switching introduced a universal primer binding site; the final cDNA contained a unique molecular identifier, enabling accurate counting of TCR cDNA molecules. First-strand cDNA for TCR alpha and beta chains was synthesized from specific primers in the conserved constant-segment region. Each cDNA library was double barcoded, with a SMART-Mk sample barcode plus Illumina barcodes, to control for contamination. TruSeq adapter sequences along with Illumina sample barcodes were introduced in two successive PCR steps. The TCR alpha and beta cDNA libraries were sequenced on the Illumina HiSeq platform using custom primers. Processing in the source paper ran as follows. MiGEC was used to process raw reads and extract unique molecular identifiers, and MiXCR was used to find CDR3 positions. For each individual, recombination models were inferred using an EM algorithm with the repgenHMM and IGoR tools. Shared clonotype analysis was performed with the tcR package in R, normalizing sharing by the product of cloneset sizes. Out-of-frame nonproductive sequences were analyzed to study raw recombination free of thymic and clonal selection effects. TCRdb redid the processing of the public reads, applying fastp at Q25 and MiXCR, and retained in-frame beta chains. CDR3 protein sequences are deduplicated, and each keeps its most common genes and DNA. TCRdb, not the original authors, processed these V and J calls. In this sample the table shows 310,000 or so distinct CDR3 sequences, 8% to 9.5% of which occur a single time. The ten largest clones represent under 7.5% of the sample.

CDR1 and CDR2 are read off the germline V gene as SGHRS and YFSETQ. The junction carries 11 bases between V and J, which are trimmed by 2 bases and 0 bases respectively. The CDR3 measures 15 amino acids from cysteine to phenylalanine. This entry keeps only the CDR3 DNA: 45 bases, framed from base 1. Only healthy Caucasian donors were included. Three pairs of female monozygotic twins, all aged roughly 18 to 29 years, made up the twin cohort. Positive isolation kits from Invitrogen were used to isolate the CD4+ and CD8+ T cell populations. These same records also appear under a second study, on yellow fever vaccine responses in identical twins. That second report states: The authors reported that the T cell response to vaccination in identical twins appeared partly convergent and partly personalized. In the study, vaccine-responding T cell clones were precisely tracked in identical twins.

This sequence uses TRBV5-1 and TRBJ2-5, with TRBD2 tentatively as D gene (5 bases match). The receptor was derived from a young woman in good health. What was sequenced was CD8+ T cells sorted from blood. The DNA sequence is TGCGCCAGCAGCTTCGGGGTAGGGAACCAAGAGACCCAGTACTTC. The translation is CASSFGVGNQETQYF.